This T cell receptor (beta chain) was identified during a study of cytomegalovirus exposure and HLA in healthy donors. At the level of the study: As released early, the data held about 85 million unique TCRs from HLA-typed donors. Whole-study findings and limits: TCR beta V- and J-gene trimming, according to a later analysis, was linked to a missense DCLRE1C variant. Earlier results showed most TCR beta V segments being productive about 87% or about 30% of the time.

For this clone: The antigen is not known.

Germline V gene lookup returns CDR1 MNHEY and CDR2 SMNVEV (reference sequence). The CDR3 covers 12 residues. V shed 6 bases and J 7 bases; nucleotides not matched to a gene: 2. 60 Vbeta and 13 Jbeta primers were used in PCR. Libraries were prepared by immunoSEQ multiplex PCR; TCRdb keeps only in-frame clonotypes and omits some of them. The data show around 120,000 clones, 75% to 85% seen once. The TCR was taken from a female donor in good health and CMV-seropositive. The sequenced sample consisted of PBMCs. This rearrangement joins TRBV27 to TRBJ1-4; 7 nucleotides line up with TRBD1. The DNA of the CDR3 is TGTGCCAGCAGGGACAGGCTTGAAAAACTGTTTTTT. Amino acid sequence: CASRDRLEKLFF.